These T cell receptor beta chains were read from a single sample in a study of tumor-infiltrating lymphocytes in localized non-small cell lung cancer. The data were produced by immunoSEQ multiplex PCR, yet TCRdb's version contains in-frame clones alone and is incomplete. The sample shows around 12,000 clones, 66% of them seen only once. Sequencing was performed on lung tumor tissue. These receptors all come from a human donor with non-small cell lung cancer. Each CDR3 is given with its conserved first and last residue. D genes are given only for firm matches. Size is omitted from some rows. Given values are once, few, many or a class for expanded clones.

v_call	j_call	clone_size	d_call	cdr3_nt	cdr3_aa
TRBV6-6	TRBJ1-2	-	-	TGTGCCAGCAGTTATTCCCCCCCCAACATGAGGAGTGGCTACACCTTC	CASSYSPPNMRSGYTF
TRBV30	TRBJ2-3	-	TRBD2	TGTGCCTGGAGCTCACTAGCGGGGGGGTTCTCGCAGTATTTT	CAWSSLAGGFSQYF
TRBV27	TRBJ2-7	-	TRBD2	TGTGCCAGCAGTTTATTACTAGCGGGGAACTACGAGCAGTACTTC	CASSLLLAGNYEQYF
TRBV2	TRBJ2-7	few	-	TGTGCCAGCAGACCAGGACTGGAGAACGAGCAGTACTTC	CASRPGLENEQYF
TRBV5-1	TRBJ2-4	once	-	TGCGCCAGCAGTCAGAACCCCGCCGGCATTCAGTACTTC	CASSQNPAGIQYF
TRBV2	TRBJ1-5	-	-	TGTGCCAGCAGTGAGGGCAGGGCTAGCAATCAGCCCCAGCATTTT	CASSEGRASNQPQHF
TRBV7-2	TRBJ2-5	-	-	TGTGCCAGCAGCTTATTTGGGGGGGCTGAGGGAGAGACCCAGTACTTC	CASSLFGGAEGETQYF
TRBV5-1	TRBJ2-1	-	-	TGCGCCAGCAGCCCCTCCATTGAGCAGTTCTTC	CASSPSIEQFF
TRBV6-5	TRBJ2-4	few	-	TGTGCCAGCAGTTACTCGGGGGGGCCCATTCAGTACTTC	CASSYSGGPIQYF
TRBV7-9	TRBJ2-2	-	-	TGTGCCAGCCGGGGGCCCGGGGAGCTGTTTTTT	CASRGPGELFF
TRBV18	TRBJ1-1	few	-	TGTGCCAGCTCACCACCAAACAGTATGAACACTGAAGCTTTCTTT	CASSPPNSMNTEAFF
TRBV7-9	TRBJ2-3	-	TRBD1	TGTGCCAGCAGCTCAGGACAGGGGGCCACAGATACGCAGTATTTT	CASSSGQGATDTQYF
TRBV28	TRBJ2-7	-	TRBD2	TGTGCCAGCGGCGGGGGGCTCGGGCACGAGCAGTACTTC	CASGGGLGHEQYF
TRBV30	TRBJ1-1	few	TRBD1	TGTGCCTGGGGGTTACAGGGGAGAGCTTTCTTT	CAWGLQGRAFF
TRBV7-2	TRBJ2-1	-	-	TGTGCCAGCAGCGGACGTACGGCAAGGGTATATGAGCAGTTCTTC	CASSGRTARVYEQFF
TRBV5-1	TRBJ2-1	few	-	TGCGCCAGCAGTAGCGGTACCTACAATGAGCAGTTCTTC	CASSSGTYNEQFF
TRBV5-1	TRBJ1-1	-	-	TGCGCCAGCAGCCGAGCCCTTTTGACAGGAGACACTGAAGCTTTCTTT	CASSRALLTGDTEAFF
TRBV7-9	TRBJ1-2	-	-	TGTGCCAGCAGCTTATTCGATACAGGGGGCTACACCTTC	CASSLFDTGGYTF
TRBV10-3	TRBJ2-7	few	-	TGTGCCATCAGGGACGTGGGGGAGCAGTACTTC	CAIRDVGEQYF
TRBV7-2	TRBJ1-2	-	-	TGTGCCAGCAGCTTAGTATCCCCGCACCATGGCTACACCTTC	CASSLVSPHHGYTF
TRBV30	TRBJ1-4	-	-	TGTGCCTGGATGGGGGGGCCTCGTGGAAAACTGTTTTTT	CAWMGGPRGKLFF
TRBV18	TRBJ2-5	few	TRBD2	TGTGCCAGCTCACCGCGGACTAGCGGGGGGTCCCACCAAGAGACCCAGTACTTC	CASSPRTSGGSHQETQYF
TRBV19	TRBJ2-1	-	TRBD2	TGTGCCAGTAGTCCCTCCTCGGGGGGGGGAAACAATGAGCAGTTCTTC	CASSPSSGGGNNEQFF
TRBV28	TRBJ1-6	-	-	TGTGCCAGCAGGTCCGGCAATTCACCCCTCCACTTT	CASRSGNSPLHF
TRBV15	TRBJ2-3	-	-	TGTGCCACCAGCAGAGAAAGCGGAAAAGATACGCAGTATTTT	CATSRESGKDTQYF
TRBV6-1	TRBJ1-5	-	-	TGTGCCAGTAGGCAGGTCAACAATCAGCCCCAGCATTTT	CASRQVNNQPQHF
TRBV5-1	TRBJ2-3	few	-	TGCGCCAGCAGCTTGGATTCAGGGTTCGGCACAGATACGCAGTATTTT	CASSLDSGFGTDTQYF
TRBV29-1	TRBJ2-1	-	TRBD2	TGCAGCGTTCCGGGACTACTATACAATGAGCAGTTCTTC	CSVPGLLYNEQFF
TRBV27	TRBJ2-7	-	TRBD2	TGTGCCAGCAGTTTGGGACTAGCCTACGAGCAGTACTTC	CASSLGLAYEQYF
TRBV6-5	TRBJ1-2	-	TRBD1	TGTGCCAGCAGTTCGGGGACAGGGGCTGGCGATGGCTACACCTTC	CASSSGTGAGDGYTF
TRBV18	TRBJ2-2	-	-	TGTGCCAGTTCACAGCTCTCAGACACCGGGGAGCTGTTTTTT	CASSQLSDTGELFF
TRBV11-2	TRBJ2-1	-	-	TGTGCCAGCAGCTTAGTAATGTCCTACAATGAGCAGTTCTTC	CASSLVMSYNEQFF
TRBV10-3	TRBJ1-1	-	TRBD1	TGTGCCATCAGAGAGGACAGGGTCCCTGAAGCTTTCTTT	CAIREDRVPEAFF
TRBV5-6	TRBJ2-5	once	-	TGTGCCAGCAACAAAAGAGGGACTGGGCAAGAGACCCAGTACTTC	CASNKRGTGQETQYF
TRBV7-2	TRBJ1-2	once	TRBD1	TGTGCCAGCAGCTTAGAATGGTTGGGACAGGGCAGCGGCTACACCTTC	CASSLEWLGQGSGYTF
TRBV7-2	TRBJ2-7	-	-	TGTGCCAGCAGCTTAGAGGCAGGAATTACCTACGAGCAGTACTTC	CASSLEAGITYEQYF
TRBV5-1	TRBJ2-6	-	-	TGCGCCAGCAGCTTGGTTGCCTCTGGGGCCAACGTCCTGACTTTC	CASSLVASGANVLTF
TRBV13	TRBJ2-1	-	-	TGTGCCAGCAGCTCTGTAGGGGTCGGCTTCTTC	CASSSVGVGFF
TRBV6-5	TRBJ2-7	-	TRBD1	TGTGCCAGCAGTTTAGCCGGGACAGGTGCTGAGCAGTACTTC	CASSLAGTGAEQYF
TRBV7-3	TRBJ2-2	-	TRBD2	TGTGCCAGCAGCCTCCTAGCGGGCGGCGGGGAGCTGTTTTTT	CASSLLAGGGELFF
TRBV5-1	TRBJ2-2	-	-	TGCGCCAGCAGCTTGACCGGGATCGGGGAGCTGTTTTTT	CASSLTGIGELFF
TRBV7-9	TRBJ2-7	-	-	TGTGCCAGCAGCCCCAGGGGCGGGGGCTACGAGCAGTACTTC	CASSPRGGGYEQYF
TRBV21-1	TRBJ2-7	-	-	TGTGCCAGCAGCAAGGACAGGTTTAAGTACTTC	CASSKDRFKYF
TRBV2	TRBJ2-7	-	-	TGTGCCAGCGGGGGTTTGAGCTACGAGCAGTACTTC	CASGGLSYEQYF
TRBV19	TRBJ1-1	few	TRBD1	TGTGCCAGTAGTTTCACCGGGACAGGGGCCATGGAGGCTGAAGCTTTCTTT	CASSFTGTGAMEAEAFF
TRBV30	TRBJ2-7	-	-	TGTGCCTGGAGGGAAGGGGACGAGCAGTACTTC	CAWREGDEQYF
TRBV30	TRBJ2-1	-	-	TGTGCCTGGAGCTTGACTGGAGGGAGGCCGCGTGAGCAGTTCTTC	CAWSLTGGRPREQFF
TRBV5-4	TRBJ1-2	-	TRBD1	TGTGCCAGCAGCCAGGGTGGGACAGCGGAATATGGCTACACCTTC	CASSQGGTAEYGYTF
TRBV7-9	TRBJ2-3	few	TRBD2	TGTGCCAGCAGCTTACGAACTAGCGGGCCCACAGATACGCAGTATTTT	CASSLRTSGPTDTQYF
TRBV2	TRBJ1-2	-	-	TGTGCCAGCAGTGAGGGTCAGGGCGCGTATGGCTACACCTTC	CASSEGQGAYGYTF
TRBV30	TRBJ2-1	-	-	TGTGCTTGGAGTGGGGACGGACCGTACAATGAGCAGTTCTTC	CAWSGDGPYNEQFF
TRBV4-2	TRBJ2-4	few	-	TGTGCCAGCAGCCAAGAAGCGCAAGACAAAAACATTCAGTACTTC	CASSQEAQDKNIQYF
TRBV5-4	TRBJ2-2	-	TRBD2	TGTGCCAGCAGCTTGGGCGGGAGTGGGTACACCGGGGAGCTGTTTTTT	CASSLGGSGYTGELFF
TRBV25-1	TRBJ2-7	-	-	TGTGCCAGCCGTAGCGGCAACTTCTACGAGCAGTACTTC	CASRSGNFYEQYF
TRBV7-9	TRBJ2-6	-	-	TGTGCCAGCAGCTTAGATGCCTCTGGGGCCAACGTCCTGACTTTC	CASSLDASGANVLTF
TRBV6-1	TRBJ1-2	-	-	TGTGCCAGCAGTGAAGAGTTAGGGGCTGGCTACACCTTC	CASSEELGAGYTF
TRBV29-1	TRBJ1-1	-	TRBD1	TGCAGCGCATCCAGGGGGGGTGGTGAAGCTTTCTTT	CSASRGGGEAFF